This T cell receptor (beta chain) was obtained from a study of cytomegalovirus exposure and HLA in healthy donors. This CDR3 is 14 amino acids long. Trimming cost V 0 bases and J 4 bases, with 9 bases left between them. The V gene's germline CDR1 is MNHNY and CDR2 SVGAGI (reference sequence). The PCR ran on 60 Vbeta and 13 Jbeta primers. In the source study's methods: In a later analysis, the count reached some 88 million unique TCR beta chains, with around 10 million shared. TCRdb's table, derived via immunoSEQ multiplex PCR, lists solely in-frame clones and lacks some. The V and J calls and the clone size are those of that table, but D and trimming were determined from the DNA. This table has about 130,000 clones, 80% to 85% appearing once. This clone was counted a single time.

The specimen sequenced was PBMCs. This sequence originates from a woman aged 25 to 39 in good health and CMV-seronegative. This chain uses TRBV6-6 with TRBJ1-1; no definite D call. The CDR3 protein is CASSYSSTGTEAFF. The DNA for the CDR3 is TGTGCCAGCAGTTACTCTAGTACGGGCACTGAAGCTTTCTTT.